The next 8 T cell receptor beta chains were all read from a single sample in a study of technical replicates of blood from a few donors. Here immunoSEQ multiplex PCR was the method, and the copy in TCRdb shows in-frame clones only, minus some. This sample carries 95,000 to 100,000 clones, just over 95% of them seen once, and the ten largest clones take 0.21%. The source material was T cells isolated from PBMCs. Source of these receptors: a human donor in good health.

The rearrangement uses TRBV19 and TRBJ1-1, with TRBD1 identical over 9 bases. Losses at the gene ends were 5 bases for V and 3 bases for J; bases not matched to a gene: 4. From germline, CDR1 is LNHDA and CDR2 SQIVND (reference sequence). The CDR3 is made up of 14 amino acids. This chain's CDR3 is CASSPRTGDTEAFF. The CDR3 DNA reads as TGTGCCAGTAGTCCTCGGACAGGGGACACTGAAGCTTTCTTT.

This chain links TRBV4-1 with TRBJ2-6, with D possibly TRBD1 on 5 matching bases. With 0 bases removed from V and 0 bases from J, the gap between germline ends came to 21 bases. The CDR3 is 21 residues long. CDR1 is MGHRA and CDR2 is YSYEKL in the germline V gene. CDR3 protein: CASSQDPDRFMPLSGANVLTF. CDR3 coding DNA: TGCGCCAGCAGCCAAGACCCAGACAGATTCATGCCTCTCTCTGGGGCCAACGTCCTGACTTTC.

The genes are TRBV7-9 and TRBJ2-1; 8 bases agree with TRBD2. The germline gives CDR1 SEHNR, CDR2 FQNEAQ (reference sequence). This CDR3 is built from 15 residues. The V gene end was trimmed by 5 bases and the J gene end by 4 bases; junction bases not matched to a gene: 7. CDR3 DNA sequence: TGTGCCAGCAGCGGAAATGAGCGGGGGTACAATGAGCAGTTCTTC. It codes for CASSGNERGYNEQFF.

This clone has only one observation. The chain couples TRBV5-4 to TRBJ1-3; 7 nucleotides align to TRBD1. V shed 4 bases, J shed 3 bases, and the junction held 4 bases outside the gene matches. CDR1 and CDR2 (germline): SGHNT, YYREEE (reference sequence). This CDR3 comprises 14 residues. The CDR3 region has the DNA TGTGCCAGCAGCCTGGACAGGATTGGAAACACCATATATTTT. Its translation is CASSLDRIGNTIYF.

V gene TRBV27 combines with J gene TRBJ2-1, with TRBD1 as a possible D gene (6 bases). The CDR3 covers 11 residues. Trimming removed 9 bases at V and 8 bases at J, with 11 bases between. From germline, CDR1 is MNHEY and CDR2 SMNVEV (reference sequence). The CDR3 region has the DNA TGTGCCAGTTTCAGGGGCCATGAGCAGTTCTTC. This gives the protein CASFRGHEQFF.

This chain links TRBV4-1 with TRBJ2-7; unclear D gene. The CDR3 runs 14 residues. Germline V lookup: CDR1 MGHRA, CDR2 YSYEKL. Trimming cost V 4 bases and J 4 bases, with 14 bases left between them. As DNA, the CDR3 is TGCGCCAGCAGCCTCGGCCGGGTGAATTACGAGCAGTACTTC. It translates to CASSLGRVNYEQYF.

This rearrangement joins TRBV5-6 to TRBJ1-6, with 11 positions matching TRBD1. V shed 5 bases and J 7 bases; nucleotides not matched to a gene: 2. Germline lookup yields CDR1 SGHDT and CDR2 YYEEEE. The length of the CDR3 is 14 residues. The CDR3 sequence is CASSRDRGNSPLHF. DNA of the CDR3: TGTGCCAGCAGTCGGGACAGGGGGAATTCACCCCTCCACTTT. Based on the CDR3 plus reference TRBV5-6 and TRBJ1-6, the full variable domain is DAGVTQSPTHLIKTRGQQVTLRCSPKSGHDTVSWYQQALGQGPQFIFQYYEEEERQRGNFPDRFSGHQFPNYSSELNVNALLLGDSALYLCASSRDRGNSPLHFGNGTRLTVT.

CDR3 DNA sequence: TGTGCCAGCAGTTACTCGTTACAGGGGAATGAAAAACTGTTTTTT. It is translated as CASSYSLQGNEKLFF. This chain uses TRBV6-5 with TRBJ1-4; TRBD1 matches at 7 bases. CDR3 size: 15 residues. J gave up 5 bases and V 0 bases, and 3 bases lay outside the gene matches. The germline V gene has CDR1 MNHEY and CDR2 SVGAGI.